What follows is one T cell receptor beta chain and its context. The antigen is undetermined. Extracted RNA was reverse transcribed, and the resulting cDNA served as sequencing template. The data were produced by immunoSEQ multiplex PCR, yet TCRdb's version contains in-frame clones alone and is incomplete. The sample has about 160,000 clones; around 86% are singletons. These data belong to a study of CD8+ T cells in alopecia areata. Overall study: Patients in the study were on tofacitinib for 6 to 18 months, then off it for 6 months.

V lost 2 bases, J lost 4 bases, and 5 bases stayed unmatched. The CDR3 sequence is 15 residues long. The germline V gene has CDR1 MNHEY and CDR2 SVGAGI. Study outcomes and limitations: An increase in clonality over normal scalp was evident in lesional scalp, especially alopecia totalis/universalis.

The chain combines TRBV6-5 with TRBJ2-1, with 7 bases matching TRBD2. This specimen consisted of CD8+ T cells sorted from blood, obtained at week 0. The TCR originated in a human donor with alopecia areata. DNA for the CDR3: TGTGCCAGCAGTTACGTGGGCGGGGGATACAATGAGCAGTTCTTC. This encodes CASSYVGGGYNEQFF.